These T cell receptor beta chains were read from a single sample in a study of OX40 agonist ivuxolimab in advanced cancers. Method: immunoSEQ multiplex PCR; TCRdb's copy keeps in-frame clones and lacks some. The table shows roughly 50,000 clones, with 70% to 90% occurring only once. The source was CD4+ or CD8+ T cells sorted from blood, collected in a trial of the OX40 agonist ivuxolimab. These receptors originate from an adult with an advanced solid tumor such as melanoma, head and neck, liver or kidney cancer. CDR3s include the opening cysteine and the closing phenylalanine or tryptophan. A D gene is named only where the DNA matches it firmly. The size of a clone is reported for some rows only, either as once, few or many, or as a class for expanded clones.

DNA: TGTGCCAGCAGTCCCGGACAGGGTGGCAATCAGCCCCAGCATTTT
CDR3: CASSPGQGGNQPQHF
J: TRBJ1-5
size: -
V: TRBV28
D: TRBD1

DNA: TGTGCCAGCAGCCCCCGGCCCTACGAGCAGTACTTC
CDR3: CASSPRPYEQYF
J: TRBJ2-7
size: -
V: TRBV9
D: -

DNA: TGTGCCAGCAAGGATAAGGTTCGGGACAGATCAACAGATACGCAGTATTTT
CDR3: CASKDKVRDRSTDTQYF
J: TRBJ2-3
size: -
V: TRBV25-1
D: TRBD1

DNA: TGTGCCAGCAGTTACGCCAGAACAGATACGCAGTATTTT
CDR3: CASSYARTDTQYF
J: TRBJ2-3
size: -
V: TRBV6-5
D: -

DNA: TGTGCCAGCAAGGTTGGTTATGGCTACACCTTC
CDR3: CASKVGYGYTF
J: TRBJ1-2
size: -
V: TRBV2
D: -

DNA: TGCGCCAGCAGCGCAAGGGGGGCTTCCTACGAGCAGTACTTC
CDR3: CASSARGASYEQYF
J: TRBJ2-7
size: -
V: TRBV4-1
D: -

DNA: TGTGCTAGTGCCATCGGGGGGGAGTTCCTCTCTGGAAACACCATATATTTT
CDR3: CASAIGGEFLSGNTIYF
J: TRBJ1-3
size: -
V: TRBV12-5
D: -

DNA: TGTGCCAGCAGCTTTTGGGCTAGCGAAACCCGTTGGGTTGAGCAGTTCTTC
CDR3: CASSFWASETRWVEQFF
J: TRBJ2-1
size: -
V: TRBV11-3
D: -

DNA: TGTGCCAGCAGTTTACCCGGGACTGATCAAGAGACCCAGTACTTC
CDR3: CASSLPGTDQETQYF
J: TRBJ2-5
size: -
V: TRBV27
D: -

DNA: TGTGCCAGCATCAGACAGGGATTTCAAGAGACCCAGTACTTC
CDR3: CASIRQGFQETQYF
J: TRBJ2-5
size: -
V: TRBV5-4
D: TRBD1

DNA: TGTGCCAGCAGCTCAGGAATAACGACGGGAAATGAGCAGTTCTTC
CDR3: CASSSGITTGNEQFF
J: TRBJ2-1
size: once
V: TRBV5-6
D: -

DNA: TGTGCCATCGGTGGTGGGGACACTACCTACGAGCAGTACTTC
CDR3: CAIGGGDTTYEQYF
J: TRBJ2-7
size: -
V: TRBV10-3
D: -

DNA: TGTGCCACCAGCTGGGGACAGAGAGCCTCCTACGAGCAGTACTTC
CDR3: CATSWGQRASYEQYF
J: TRBJ2-7
size: -
V: TRBV15
D: TRBD1

DNA: TGTGCCAGCAGCGTAGGGGAAGGGTCCCGCTGGGATGAAGCTTTCTTT
CDR3: CASSVGEGSRWDEAFF
J: TRBJ1-1
size: few
V: TRBV9
D: -

DNA: TGTGCCAGCAGCTCCCTAGCGGAGAGCACAGATACGCAGTATTTT
CDR3: CASSSLAESTDTQYF
J: TRBJ2-3
size: -
V: TRBV7-9
D: TRBD2

DNA: TGTGCCAGCAGCAAAGTCAGAGACACTGAAGCTTTCTTT
CDR3: CASSKVRDTEAFF
J: TRBJ1-1
size: once
V: TRBV21-1
D: -

DNA: TGTGCCAGCAGCTTTTCCGGGACAGGGGGCGTCTACGAGCAGTACTTC
CDR3: CASSFSGTGGVYEQYF
J: TRBJ2-7
size: -
V: TRBV7-8
D: TRBD1

DNA: TGCGCCAGCAGCCAAGATAAGGACGGCTATGGCTACACCTTC
CDR3: CASSQDKDGYGYTF
J: TRBJ1-2
size: -
V: TRBV4-3
D: -

DNA: TGTGCCAGCAGCCCCGTGGGGGGGCGCAGGTTTTCTGGGGCCAACGTCCTGACTTTC
CDR3: CASSPVGGRRFSGANVLTF
J: TRBJ2-6
size: -
V: TRBV11-2
D: -

DNA: TGTGCCAGCAGTTACTGGTTAAACTATGGCTACACCTTC
CDR3: CASSYWLNYGYTF
J: TRBJ1-2
size: few
V: TRBV6-5
D: -

DNA: TGTGCCAGCAGCTTACTCACTAGCGGGAGTTACAATGAGCAGTTCTTC
CDR3: CASSLLTSGSYNEQFF
J: TRBJ2-1
size: -
V: TRBV5-4
D: TRBD2

DNA: TGTGCCAGCAGTTTATCCGTACTAGCGACCGCCTACGAGCAGTACTTC
CDR3: CASSLSVLATAYEQYF
J: TRBJ2-7
size: few
V: TRBV6-5
D: TRBD2

DNA: TGCGCCAGCAGCCAAGCCTGGGGGGGTAGCAATCAGCCCCAGCATTTT
CDR3: CASSQAWGGSNQPQHF
J: TRBJ1-5
size: -
V: TRBV4-3
D: -

DNA: TGTGCCAGCAGCGGGGTTGCCTATGGCTACACCTTC
CDR3: CASSGVAYGYTF
J: TRBJ1-2
size: few
V: TRBV9
D: -

DNA: TGTGCCAGCAGGACAAGGGGGAACTATGGCTACACCTTC
CDR3: CASRTRGNYGYTF
J: TRBJ1-2
size: -
V: TRBV5-8
D: -

DNA: TGCGCCAGCAGCCAGGGAAGTAACACTGAAGCTTTCTTT
CDR3: CASSQGSNTEAFF
J: TRBJ1-1
size: -
V: TRBV4-3
D: -

DNA: TGTGCCACCTCGGACAGGAGTAATGAAAAACTGTTTTTT
CDR3: CATSDRSNEKLFF
J: TRBJ1-4
size: few
V: TRBV10-3
D: TRBD1

DNA: TGCGCCAGCAGCTCCGGGACTAGCGGGGGGCCCCTCAAAGATACGCAGTATTTT
CDR3: CASSSGTSGGPLKDTQYF
J: TRBJ2-3
size: -
V: TRBV4-3
D: TRBD2

DNA: TGCGCCAGCAGCCTTAGGGCCACGGGGGAGGGCGCCTACAATGAGCAGTTCTTC
CDR3: CASSLRATGEGAYNEQFF
J: TRBJ2-1
size: -
V: TRBV5-1
D: TRBD2

DNA: TGTGCCAGCAGTTTCACAGGGGGTCTGGATACGCAGTATTTT
CDR3: CASSFTGGLDTQYF
J: TRBJ2-3
size: -
V: TRBV27
D: TRBD1

DNA: TGCGCCAGCAGCCAAGGAGGTGGGCCCAGGGGGAACGAGCAGTACTTC
CDR3: CASSQGGGPRGNEQYF
J: TRBJ2-7
size: -
V: TRBV4-1
D: TRBD1

DNA: TGTGCCAGCAGCTTAGTACCCGGGGGCCCAGCCACCGGGGAGCTGTTTTTT
CDR3: CASSLVPGGPATGELFF
J: TRBJ2-2
size: -
V: TRBV11-3
D: -

DNA: TGTGCCAGCAGCTTGGGGGTGGCCTACGAGCAGTACTTC
CDR3: CASSLGVAYEQYF
J: TRBJ2-7
size: -
V: TRBV11-2
D: -

DNA: TGTGCCAGCAGCAGCGAGACCCTTCTTTCACCCCTCCACTTT
CDR3: CASSSETLLSPLHF
J: TRBJ1-6
size: -
V: TRBV7-2
D: -

DNA: TGTGCCAGCAGTTTTACAGGGGACGGCAACACTGAAGCTTTCTTT
CDR3: CASSFTGDGNTEAFF
J: TRBJ1-1
size: -
V: TRBV7-6
D: TRBD1

DNA: TGTGCCAGCAGTGACCCTAGTAGCACAGATACGCAGTATTTT
CDR3: CASSDPSSTDTQYF
J: TRBJ2-3
size: -
V: TRBV2
D: -

DNA: TGTGCCAGTAGTTTCCGGACAATTAATGAAAAACTGTTTTTT
CDR3: CASSFRTINEKLFF
J: TRBJ1-4
size: -
V: TRBV19
D: -

DNA: TGTGCCAGCAGCTACGCCGGGACTATGAACACCGGGGAGCTGTTTTTT
CDR3: CASSYAGTMNTGELFF
J: TRBJ2-2
size: -
V: TRBV7-6
D: TRBD2

DNA: TGCGCCAGCAGCTTGGGGATGGGTCCGACAGGGAAGGGCGAGCAGTACTTC
CDR3: CASSLGMGPTGKGEQYF
J: TRBJ2-7
size: -
V: TRBV5-1
D: TRBD1

DNA: TGTGCCAGCAGTTTGCAGGGATTGTCAGATACGCAGTATTTT
CDR3: CASSLQGLSDTQYF
J: TRBJ2-3
size: once
V: TRBV28
D: -

DNA: TGTGCCAGCAGCCCTTACCAGACAGGGGAAGATACGCAGTATTTT
CDR3: CASSPYQTGEDTQYF
J: TRBJ2-3
size: once
V: TRBV11-3
D: TRBD1

DNA: TGTGCCAGCAGCAAAACAGGGGGCGGTAGCAATCAGCCCCAGCATTTT
CDR3: CASSKTGGGSNQPQHF
J: TRBJ1-5
size: -
V: TRBV5-5
D: TRBD1

DNA: TGTGCCAGCAGCCCCCGGGGGGTACTCGATTACGAGCAGTACTTC
CDR3: CASSPRGVLDYEQYF
J: TRBJ2-7
size: -
V: TRBV9
D: TRBD2

DNA: TGTGCCAGCAGTCTTGGGGGAGCGGGGGGAAACACCATATATTTT
CDR3: CASSLGGAGGNTIYF
J: TRBJ1-3
size: -
V: TRBV27
D: -

DNA: TGTGCCAGCAGCGCAATCACAGGGGGCGTCATATATTTT
CDR3: CASSAITGGVIYF
J: TRBJ1-3
size: -
V: TRBV9
D: TRBD1

DNA: TGTGCCAGCAGCATCGGACTAGCGGCTGATACGCAGTATTTT
CDR3: CASSIGLAADTQYF
J: TRBJ2-3
size: -
V: TRBV5-6
D: TRBD2

DNA: TGCGCCAGCAGCCAAGCCCTGGGGGTGGGGGGTACTGAAGCTTTCTTT
CDR3: CASSQALGVGGTEAFF
J: TRBJ1-1
size: once
V: TRBV4-3
D: -

DNA: TGTGCCAGCAGCCAAATTCAGGTAGCCAAAAACATTCAGTACTTC
CDR3: CASSQIQVAKNIQYF
J: TRBJ2-4
size: -
V: TRBV27
D: -

DNA: TGTGCCAGCAGCGTAGAAGGGAGGCCGGAGACCCAGTACTTC
CDR3: CASSVEGRPETQYF
J: TRBJ2-5
size: -
V: TRBV9
D: -

DNA: TGTGCCAGCAGTAGGGTTGGGCTTTACAATGAGCAGTTCTTC
CDR3: CASSRVGLYNEQFF
J: TRBJ2-1
size: -
V: TRBV5-8
D: -

DNA: TGTGCCAGCAGCTCCCGACTGGCGGGAGACCAAGAGACCCAGTACTTC
CDR3: CASSSRLAGDQETQYF
J: TRBJ2-5
size: -
V: TRBV7-9
D: TRBD2

DNA: TGTGCCTGGAGTGTATCCTTCGTCCCCTGGAGTCCGAGGTACTTC
CDR3: CAWSVSFVPWSPRYF
J: TRBJ2-7
size: many
V: TRBV30
D: -

DNA: TGTGCCAGCAGTTACGGGGCGAACACCGGGGAGCTGTTTTTT
CDR3: CASSYGANTGELFF
J: TRBJ2-2
size: -
V: TRBV6-6
D: -

DNA: TGTGCCAGCAGCTTTGGAGGGGGGGAAAAACTGTTTTTT
CDR3: CASSFGGGEKLFF
J: TRBJ1-4
size: -
V: TRBV6-5
D: -

DNA: TGTGCCAGCAGTGCAGTGGGGTCTGGAAACACCATATATTTT
CDR3: CASSAVGSGNTIYF
J: TRBJ1-3
size: -
V: TRBV6-1
D: -

DNA: TGTGCCAGCAGCGTAGGCGGGGCCTCCTACAATGAGCAGTTCTTC
CDR3: CASSVGGASYNEQFF
J: TRBJ2-1
size: -
V: TRBV9
D: -

DNA: TGTGCCAGCAGCTTGAAAAGAGGAATTGAAATTTCGGACCCTAATGAGCAGTTCTTC
CDR3: CASSLKRGIEISDPNEQFF
J: TRBJ2-1
size: -
V: TRBV7-9
D: -

DNA: TGTGCCAGCAGCTTGCCAGGGGGCGCCTATGGCTACACCTTC
CDR3: CASSLPGGAYGYTF
J: TRBJ1-2
size: once
V: TRBV7-9
D: TRBD1

DNA: TGTGCCAGCAGCCCCGTACCCACATCCTACGAGCAGTACTTC
CDR3: CASSPVPTSYEQYF
J: TRBJ2-7
size: -
V: TRBV9
D: -